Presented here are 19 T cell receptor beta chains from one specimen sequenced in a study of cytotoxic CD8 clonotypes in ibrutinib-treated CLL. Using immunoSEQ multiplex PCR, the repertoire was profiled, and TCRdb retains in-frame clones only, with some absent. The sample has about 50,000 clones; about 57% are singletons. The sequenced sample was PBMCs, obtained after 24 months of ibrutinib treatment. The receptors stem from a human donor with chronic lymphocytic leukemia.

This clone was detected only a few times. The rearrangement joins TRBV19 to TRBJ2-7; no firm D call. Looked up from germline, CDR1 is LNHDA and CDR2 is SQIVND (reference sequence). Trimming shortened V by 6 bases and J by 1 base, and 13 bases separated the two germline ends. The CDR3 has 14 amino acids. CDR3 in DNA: TGTGCCAGTAGGGTTAGCATAGGGTCCTACGAGCAGTACTTC. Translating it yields CASRVSIGSYEQYF.

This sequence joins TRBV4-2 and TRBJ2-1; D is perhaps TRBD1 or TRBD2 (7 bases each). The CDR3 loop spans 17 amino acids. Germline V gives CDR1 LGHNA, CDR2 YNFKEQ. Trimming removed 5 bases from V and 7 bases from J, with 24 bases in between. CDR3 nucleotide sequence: TGTGCCAGCAGCTTTAGGGGGGGGGACAGCGCCCTAAATGAGCAGTTCTTC. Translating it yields CASSFRGGDSALNEQFF.

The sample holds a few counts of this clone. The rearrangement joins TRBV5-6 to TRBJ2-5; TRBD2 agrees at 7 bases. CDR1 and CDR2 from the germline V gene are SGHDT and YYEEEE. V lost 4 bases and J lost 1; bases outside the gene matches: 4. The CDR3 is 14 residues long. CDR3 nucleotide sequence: TGTGCCAGCAGCCCCGGACTAGGCCAAGAGACCCAGTACTTC. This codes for CASSPGLGQETQYF.

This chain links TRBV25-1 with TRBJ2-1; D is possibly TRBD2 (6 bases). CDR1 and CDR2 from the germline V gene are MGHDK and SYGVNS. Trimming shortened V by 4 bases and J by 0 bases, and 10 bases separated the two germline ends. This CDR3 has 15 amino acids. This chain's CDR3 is CASSGRGGSYNEQFF. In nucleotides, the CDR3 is TGTGCCAGCAGTGGGAGGGGCGGCTCCTACAATGAGCAGTTCTTC. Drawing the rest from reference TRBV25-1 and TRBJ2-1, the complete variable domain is EADIYQTPRYLVIGTGKKITLECSQTMGHDKMYWYQQDPGMELHLIHYSYGVNSTEKGDLSSESTVSRIRTEHFPLTLESARPSHTSQYLCASSGRGGSYNEQFFGPGTRLTVL.

The CDR3 DNA follows: TGTGCCAGCAGCCCAATCGGGACAGCCAACTACGAGCAGTACTTC. Amino acids: CASSPIGTANYEQYF. V is TRBV6-5 and J is TRBJ2-7; TRBD1 matches at 7 bases. Germline lookup yields CDR1 MNHEY and CDR2 SVGAGI. After removal of 6 bases from V and 3 bases from J, the junction contained 11 bases not matched to a gene. The CDR3 loop spans 15 amino acids.

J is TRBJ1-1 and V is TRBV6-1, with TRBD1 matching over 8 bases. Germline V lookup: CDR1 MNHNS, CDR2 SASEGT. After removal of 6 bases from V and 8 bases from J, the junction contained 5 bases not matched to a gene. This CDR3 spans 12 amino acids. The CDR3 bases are TGTGCCAGCAGCGACAGGGGAGGGGAAGCTTTCTTT. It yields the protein CASSDRGGEAFF.

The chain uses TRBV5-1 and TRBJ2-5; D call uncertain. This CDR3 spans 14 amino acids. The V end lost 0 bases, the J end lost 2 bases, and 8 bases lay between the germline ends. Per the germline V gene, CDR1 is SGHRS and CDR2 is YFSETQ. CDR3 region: CASSLAGEQETQYF. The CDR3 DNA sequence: TGCGCCAGCAGCTTGGCGGGCGAACAAGAGACCCAGTACTTC.

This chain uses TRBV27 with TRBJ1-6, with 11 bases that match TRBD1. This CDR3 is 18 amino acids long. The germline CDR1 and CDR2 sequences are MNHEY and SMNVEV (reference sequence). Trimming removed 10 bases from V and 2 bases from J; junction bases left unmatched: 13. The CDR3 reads CATRPGQGVPTYNSPLHF. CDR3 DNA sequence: TGTGCCACCCGACCGGGACAGGGGGTTCCCACCTATAATTCACCCCTCCACTTT.

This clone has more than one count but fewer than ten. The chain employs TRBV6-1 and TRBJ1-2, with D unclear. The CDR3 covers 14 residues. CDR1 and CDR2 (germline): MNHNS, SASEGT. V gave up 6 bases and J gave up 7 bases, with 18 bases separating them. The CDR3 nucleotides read TGTGCCAGCAGCGTTATGTCTACAGTAAGTGGCTACACCTTC. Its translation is CASSVMSTVSGYTF.

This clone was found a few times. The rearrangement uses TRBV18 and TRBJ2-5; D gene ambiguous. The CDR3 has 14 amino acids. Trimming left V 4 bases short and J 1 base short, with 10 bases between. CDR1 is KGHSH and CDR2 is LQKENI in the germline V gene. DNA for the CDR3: TGTGCCAGCTCACAGGTTTTGGGCCAAGAGACCCAGTACTTC. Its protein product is CASSQVLGQETQYF.

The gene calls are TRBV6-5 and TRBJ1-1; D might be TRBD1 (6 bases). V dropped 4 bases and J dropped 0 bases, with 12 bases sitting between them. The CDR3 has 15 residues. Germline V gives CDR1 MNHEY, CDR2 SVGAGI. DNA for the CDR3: TGTGCCAGCAGTTCCCCAACAGGGATGAACACTGAAGCTTTCTTT. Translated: CASSSPTGMNTEAFF.

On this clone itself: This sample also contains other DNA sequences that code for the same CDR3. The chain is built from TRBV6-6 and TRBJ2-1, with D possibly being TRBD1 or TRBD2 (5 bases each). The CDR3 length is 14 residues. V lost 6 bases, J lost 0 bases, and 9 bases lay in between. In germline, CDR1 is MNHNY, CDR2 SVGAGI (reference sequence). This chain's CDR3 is CASSPGSSYNEQFF. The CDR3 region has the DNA TGTGCCAGCAGCCCAGGGAGCTCCTACAATGAGCAGTTCTTC.

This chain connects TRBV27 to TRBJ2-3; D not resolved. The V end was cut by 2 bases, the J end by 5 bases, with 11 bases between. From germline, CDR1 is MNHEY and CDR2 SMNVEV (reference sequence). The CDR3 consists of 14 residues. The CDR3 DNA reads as TGTGCCAGCAGTTTAAGGTTAGCAGGAGATACGCAGTATTTT. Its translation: CASSLRLAGDTQYF.

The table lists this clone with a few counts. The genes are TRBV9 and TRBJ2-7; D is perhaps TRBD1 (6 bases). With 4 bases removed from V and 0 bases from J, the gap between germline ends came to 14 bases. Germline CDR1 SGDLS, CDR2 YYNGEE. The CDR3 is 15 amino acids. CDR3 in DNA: TGTGCCAGCAGCCCGGGTGGGACACCCTCCTACGAGCAGTACTTC. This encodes CASSPGGTPSYEQYF.

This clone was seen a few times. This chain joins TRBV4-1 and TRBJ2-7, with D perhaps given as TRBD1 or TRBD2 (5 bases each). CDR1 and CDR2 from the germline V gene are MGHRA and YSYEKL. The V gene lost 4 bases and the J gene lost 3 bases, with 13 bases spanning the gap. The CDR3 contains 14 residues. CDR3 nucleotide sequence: TGCGCCAGCAGCCGAGGGACGGGAATCTACGAGCAGTACTTC. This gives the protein CASSRGTGIYEQYF.

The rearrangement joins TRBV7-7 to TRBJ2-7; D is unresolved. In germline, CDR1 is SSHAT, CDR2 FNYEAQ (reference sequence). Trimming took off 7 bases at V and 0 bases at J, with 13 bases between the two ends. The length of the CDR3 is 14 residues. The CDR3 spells CASTSGRYSYEQYF. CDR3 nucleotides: TGTGCCAGCACCTCAGGCCGATACTCCTACGAGCAGTACTTC.

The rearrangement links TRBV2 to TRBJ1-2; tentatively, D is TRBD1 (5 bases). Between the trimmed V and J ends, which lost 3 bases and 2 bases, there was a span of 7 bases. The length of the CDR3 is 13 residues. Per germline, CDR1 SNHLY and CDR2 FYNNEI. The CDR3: CASSERGNYGYTF. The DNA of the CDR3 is TGTGCCAGCAGTGAGAGGGGAAACTATGGCTACACCTTC.

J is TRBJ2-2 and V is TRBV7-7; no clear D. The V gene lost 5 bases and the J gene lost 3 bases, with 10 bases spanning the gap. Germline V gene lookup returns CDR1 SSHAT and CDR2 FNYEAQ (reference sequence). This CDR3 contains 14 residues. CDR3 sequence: CASSKALDTGELFF. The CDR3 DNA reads TGTGCCAGCAGCAAGGCATTGGACACCGGGGAGCTGTTTTTT.

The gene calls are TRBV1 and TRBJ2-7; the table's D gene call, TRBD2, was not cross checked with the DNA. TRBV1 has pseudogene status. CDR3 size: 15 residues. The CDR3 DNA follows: TGCACCAGCAGCCAAATCGCGGGACCCAACTACGAGCAGTACTTC. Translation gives CTSSQIAGPNYEQYF.